The 31 T cell receptor beta chains below all came from one sample that was sequenced in a study of siplizumab effects on memory and regulatory T cells. Sequenced by immunoSEQ multiplex PCR; TCRdb stores in-frame clones only, minus some. The sample has more than 85,000 clones, approximately 90% seen once. Sequencing was performed on Tregs sorted from blood. The receptors were gathered from a human donor in good health.

The gene calls are TRBV10-1 and TRBJ2-3; 10 nucleotides match TRBD2. The CDR3 is made up of 15 amino acids. With 5 bases clipped from V and 1 base from J, the junction kept 3 bases outside the gene matches. From germline, CDR1 is WNHNN and CDR2 SYGVQD (reference sequence). The CDR3 DNA sequence: TGCGCCAGCAGTCGGACTAGCGGAGGCACAGATACGCAGTATTTT. Its translation: CASSRTSGGTDTQYF.

The chain joins TRBV5-1 to TRBJ1-1; D not resolved. The length of the CDR3 is 14 residues. Germline V lookup: CDR1 SGHRS, CDR2 YFSETQ. The V end lost 2 bases, the J end lost 3 bases, and 11 bases lay between the germline ends. The CDR3 nucleotides read TGCGCCAGCAGCTTCTCGGTTGGGGACACTGAAGCTTTCTTT. It specifies CASSFSVGDTEAFF.

The chain recombines TRBV27 with TRBJ2-2; D is perhaps TRBD1 (6 bases). Germline CDR1 is MNHEY and CDR2 is SMNVEV (reference sequence). This CDR3 spans 16 amino acids. V lost 3 bases, J lost 0 bases, and 11 bases lay in between. As DNA, the CDR3 is TGTGCCAGCAGTTTGAGGGGGATCGCGAACACCGGGGAGCTGTTTTTT. It translates to CASSLRGIANTGELFF.

The rearrangement links TRBV6-5 to TRBJ1-1; TRBD1 matches at 7 bases. The CDR3 runs 13 residues. V dropped 5 bases and J dropped 0; count of bases not matched to a gene: 0. From germline, CDR1 is MNHEY and CDR2 SVGAGI. The CDR3: CASSQGVNTEAFF. The CDR3 DNA follows: TGTGCCAGCAGTCAGGGGGTGAACACTGAAGCTTTCTTT.

The genes are TRBV7-9 and TRBJ2-5; D perhaps matches TRBD1 (5 bases). Germline assignment: CDR1 SEHNR and CDR2 FQNEAQ (reference sequence). The CDR3 extends over 15 amino acids. V was shortened by 5 bases and J by 7 bases, with 20 bases between the two germline ends. CDR3 coding DNA: TGTGCCAGCAGCCCTAGGGCCAGGGCAAGGGGGACCCAGTACTTC. Amino acid sequence: CASSPRARARGTQYF. The whole variable domain, remainder taken from reference TRBV7-9 and TRBJ2-5, is DTGVSQNPRHKITKRGQNVTFRCDPISEHNRLYWYRQTLGQGPEFLTYFQNEAQLEKSRLLSDRFSAERPKGSFSTLEIQRTEQGDSAMYLCASSPRARARGTQYFGPGTRLLVL.

The chain carries TRBV5-1 and TRBJ2-1, with TRBD2 matching over 7 bases. Germline lookup yields CDR1 SGHRS and CDR2 YFSETQ. This CDR3 is built from 14 residues. Trimming at V came to 3 bases and at J to 7 bases, leaving 7 bases not matched to a gene. CDR3 sequence (DNA): TGCGCCAGCAGCTCGGGACTAATGGGTAATGAGCAGTTCTTC. Encoded protein: CASSSGLMGNEQFF.

The chain carries TRBV5-1 and TRBJ2-5, with 7 bases identical to TRBD1. The J call is doubtful: the DNA matches TRBJ2-7 better. CDR3 length: 13 amino acids. The germline V gene has CDR1 SGHRS and CDR2 YFSETQ. The CDR3: CASSLDRAYEQYF. The DNA of the CDR3 is TGCGCCAGCAGCCTCGACAGGGCCTACGAGCAGTACTTC.

The rearrangement joins TRBV5-4 to TRBJ2-7, with 11 bases lining up with TRBD2. V shed 0 bases, J shed 6 bases, and the junction held 11 bases outside the gene matches. This CDR3 region has 17 residues. Germline values: CDR1 SGHNT, CDR2 YYREEE (reference sequence). In nucleotides, the CDR3 is TGTGCCAGCAGCTTGGCTGGGGGGCTAGCGGGAGGAATCGAGCAGTACTTC. It yields the protein CASSLAGGLAGGIEQYF. Filled out from reference TRBV5-4 and TRBJ2-7, the complete variable domain reads ETGVTQSPTHLIKTRGQQVTLRCSSQSGHNTVSWYQQALGQGPQFIFQYYREEENGRGNFPPRFSGLQFPNYSSELNVNALELDDSALYLCASSLAGGLAGGIEQYFGPGTRLTVT.

V and J are TRBV5-8 and TRBJ2-2; 7 nucleotides match TRBD1. V shed 6 bases and J 1 base; nucleotides not matched to a gene: 9. Germline values: CDR1 SGHTS, CDR2 YDEGEE. The CDR3 has 16 amino acids. The CDR3 region has the DNA TGTGCCAGCACCCTAAACAACAGGGGGAACACCGGGGAGCTGTTTTTT. Its protein is CASTLNNRGNTGELFF.

The chain couples TRBV7-3 to TRBJ1-1, with 9 nucleotides matching TRBD1. This CDR3 contains 15 residues. V gave up 5 bases and J gave up 1 base; unmatched junction bases: 5. Germline loops: CDR1 SGHTA, CDR2 FQGTGA. CDR3 nucleotide sequence: TGTGCCAGCAGCCTCCAGGGACAGGGGAACACTGAAGCTTTCTTT. This gives the protein CASSLQGQGNTEAFF.

This clone was observed a handful of times. The chain uses TRBV7-3 and TRBJ2-1; 13 positions agree with TRBD2. Germline CDR1 reads SGHTA; CDR2 reads FQGTGA. The CDR3 runs 15 residues. J lost 4 bases, V lost 4 bases, and 1 base had no gene match. CDR3 bases: TGTGCCAGCAGCTCGGGACTAGCGGGATACAATGAGCAGTTCTTC. Its protein product is CASSSGLAGYNEQFF. Using reference TRBV7-3 and TRBJ2-1 for the parts outside the CDR3, the full variable domain is GAGVSQTPSNKVTEKGKYVELRCDPISGHTALYWYRQSLGQGPEFLIYFQGTGAADDSGLPNDRFFAVRPEGSVSTLKIQRTERGDSAVYLCASSSGLAGYNEQFFGPGTRLTVL.

The V call is TRBV28, the J call TRBJ1-5; 9 nucleotides agree with TRBD1. The CDR3 runs to 15 residues. The V and J ends lost 6 bases and 9 bases, in that order; junction bases with no gene match: 12. CDR1 and CDR2 (germline): MDHEN, SYDVKM. The CDR3: CASRFIGQGIWPQHF. CDR3 bases: TGTGCCAGCAGATTCATAGGACAGGGGATATGGCCCCAGCATTTT.

Remarks on this clone: Other DNA sequences in the same sample also yield this CDR3. The chain carries TRBV7-9 and TRBJ2-2; D not resolved. Trimming removed 5 bases from V and 8 bases from J, with 6 bases in between. CDR1 is SEHNR, CDR2 FQNEAQ, per germline (reference sequence). CDR3 length equals 11 residues. CDR3 in DNA: TGTGCCAGCAGCGAGAGGGGGGAGCTGTTTTTT. Its protein product is CASSERGELFF.

This chain connects TRBV5-1 to TRBJ2-2, with D perhaps matching TRBD2 (6 bases). CDR3 length: 15 amino acids. Trimming took off 3 bases at V and 4 bases at J, with 13 bases between the two ends. The germline CDR1 and CDR2 sequences are SGHRS and YFSETQ. The CDR3 DNA sequence: TGCGCCAGCAGCTCCGGGACTTTCGGCACCGGGGAGCTGTTTTTT. It encodes CASSSGTFGTGELFF. Together with reference TRBV5-1 and TRBJ2-2, the CDR3 gives the full variable domain: KAGVTQTPRYLIKTRGQQVTLSCSPISGHRSVSWYQQTPGQGLQFLFEYFSETQRNKGNFPGRFSGRQFSNSRSEMNVSTLELGDSALYLCASSSGTFGTGELFFGEGSRLTVL.

This sequence joins TRBV7-2 and TRBJ2-1; TRBD2 might be the D (6 bases). Per germline, CDR1 SGHTA and CDR2 FQGNSA. The CDR3 contains 15 residues. V lost 4 bases and J lost 9, with 19 bases in between. The CDR3 protein is CASSSWRDPPTEQFF. The CDR3 nucleotides read TGTGCCAGCAGCTCATGGCGGGACCCCCCTACTGAGCAGTTCTTC.

The gene calls are TRBV7-3 and TRBJ2-1; 7 positions agree with TRBD2. This CDR3 region has 15 residues. From germline, CDR1 is SGHTA and CDR2 FQGTGA. V dropped 5 bases and J dropped 7; count of bases not matched to a gene: 11. The CDR3 DNA reads TGTGCCAGCAGCCCCACTGCAGCGGGAAGAAATGAGCAGTTCTTC. Translated: CASSPTAAGRNEQFF.

The chain couples TRBV5-1 to TRBJ2-5, with D tentatively TRBD2 (5 bases). Deletions cut 0 bases from V and 4 bases from J, with 19 bases between. Germline V gene data show CDR1 as SGHRS and CDR2 as YFSETQ. This CDR3 has 17 residues. CDR3 loop: CASSLGRASRKLETQYF. The CDR3 DNA follows: TGCGCCAGCAGCTTGGGACGGGCTAGCCGGAAGTTAGAGACCCAGTACTTC.

As regards this clone: The identical CDR3 is also encoded by other nucleotide sequences in the sample. V usage is TRBV5-1 and J usage is TRBJ2-3; D is unclear. V was cut by 0 bases and J by 2 bases, with 7 bases left in between. Germline V gives CDR1 SGHRS, CDR2 YFSETQ. This CDR3 is 14 amino acids long. The CDR3 nucleotides are TGCGCCAGCAGCTTGGGACTTGCCACAGATACGCAGTATTTT. It yields the protein CASSLGLATDTQYF.

Here the CDR3 DNA reads TGTGCCAGCAGCTTAGTGGGACTAGCTTTCAATGAGCAGTTCTTC. Translated, it gives CASSLVGLAFNEQFF. V and J are TRBV11-2 and TRBJ2-1; 9 positions match TRBD2. With 1 base clipped from V and 6 bases from J, the junction kept 4 bases outside the gene matches. The CDR3 covers 15 residues. CDR1 and CDR2 (germline): SGHAT, FQNNGV.

V gene TRBV6-1 combines with J gene TRBJ2-7, with a tentative D call TRBD1 (6 bases). The V end was cut by 3 bases, the J end by 4 bases, with 13 bases between. The CDR3 is 14 amino acids. Per the germline V gene, CDR1 is MNHNS and CDR2 is SASEGT. CDR3 DNA: TGTGCCAGCAGTGAGTATAGCAGGGGATACGAGCAGTACTTC. It specifies CASSEYSRGYEQYF.

The chain combines TRBV5-4 with TRBJ2-7; 10 nucleotides match TRBD2. CDR3 length: 14 amino acids. V dropped 4 bases and J dropped 6; count of bases not matched to a gene: 7. The germline CDR1 and CDR2 sequences are SGHNT and YYREEE (reference sequence). As DNA, the CDR3 is TGTGCCAGCAGCGCGCCGGGACTAGCGACCGAGCAGTACTTC. Translation: CASSAPGLATEQYF.

The chain uses TRBV7-9 and TRBJ2-5; 7 bases are a match to TRBD2. The CDR3 runs 12 residues. Germline values: CDR1 SEHNR, CDR2 FQNEAQ (reference sequence). J gave up 5 bases and V 3 bases, and 0 bases lay outside the gene matches. The DNA for the CDR3 is TGTGCCAGCAGCTTCGGGGGGGAGACCCAGTACTTC. Translation gives CASSFGGETQYF.

This clone appeared once. In the same sample, other DNA sequences code for this CDR3. The chain employs TRBV20-1 and TRBJ1-1; D is uncertain. The germline V gene has CDR1 DFQATT and CDR2 SNEGSKA (reference sequence). The CDR3 consists of 11 residues. Trimming removed 0 bases at V and 8 bases at J, with 7 bases between. CDR3 DNA sequence: TGCAGTGCTAGAGATCCCCCGGAAGCTTTCTTT. As protein: CSARDPPEAFF.

J is TRBJ2-6 and V is TRBV7-2, with D uncertain. Trimming left V 2 bases short and J 3 bases short, with 8 bases between. CDR3 length: 15 amino acids. Germline CDR1 and CDR2: SGHTA and FQGNSA. CDR3 DNA: TGTGCCAGCAGCTTAAGGGCAGATGGGGCCAACGTCCTGACTTTC. This sequence encodes CASSLRADGANVLTF.

V gene TRBV11-1 combines with J gene TRBJ2-1; D is unclear. The CDR3 is 12 residues long. Germline V gives CDR1 SGHAT, CDR2 FQDESV (reference sequence). Deletions cut 4 bases from V and 9 bases from J, with 10 bases between. The CDR3 coding sequence is TGTGCCAGCAGCTCCCAGAGTGCTGAGCAGTTCTTC. It encodes CASSSQSAEQFF. The whole variable domain, filled in from reference TRBV11-1 and TRBJ2-1, reads EAEVAQSPRYKITEKSQAVAFWCDPISGHATLYWYRQILGQGPELLVQFQDESVVDDSQLPKDRFSAERLKGVDSTLKIQPAELGDSAMYLCASSSQSAEQFFGPGTRLTVL.

The sample holds one count of this clone. The chain links TRBV11-1 to TRBJ2-7; 8 bases agree with TRBD2. Unmatched junction bases numbered 2, after V lost 1 base and J lost 3 bases. CDR1 SGHAT and CDR2 FQDESV come from the germline V gene (reference sequence). The CDR3 is 14 residues long. In nucleotides, the CDR3 is TGTGCCAGCAGCTTAGGCGGGAGGAACTACGAGCAGTACTTC. Residues: CASSLGGRNYEQYF.

This CDR3 reads CASSTTYSTSGSIADTQYF. The CDR3 region has the DNA TGTGCCAGTAGTACCACATACAGTACTAGCGGGAGCATCGCAGATACGCAGTATTTT. The J gene is TRBJ2-3, the V gene TRBV19; TRBD2 matches at 11 bases. This CDR3 spans 19 amino acids. Unmatched junction bases numbered 16, after V lost 4 bases and J lost 4 bases. Germline CDR1 reads LNHDA; CDR2 reads SQIVND (reference sequence).

CDR3 nucleotides: TGTGCCAGCAGCTTAGGGACAGTCCCTACACTCTACGAGCAGTACTTC. Its translation: CASSLGTVPTLYEQYF. This chain links TRBV7-8 with TRBJ2-7; maybe TRBD1 (6 bases). Trimming took 1 base from V and 3 from J, leaving 16 bases between them. The CDR3 contains 16 residues. Germline CDR1 and CDR2: SGHVS and FQNEAQ.

This chain connects TRBV19 to TRBJ2-7; weak D call: TRBD1 (6 bases). V lost 2 bases and J 2 bases, leaving 13 bases between the germline ends. This CDR3 has 15 residues. Germline loops: CDR1 LNHDA, CDR2 SQIVND (reference sequence). CDR3 region: CASSIIHRATYEQYF. The CDR3 DNA reads as TGTGCCAGTAGTATAATCCACAGGGCAACCTACGAGCAGTACTTC. Full variable domain (outside the CDR3, taken from reference TRBV19 and TRBJ2-7): DGGITQSPKYLFRKEGQNVTLSCEQNLNHDAMYWYRQDPGQGLRLIYYSQIVNDFQKGDIAEGYSVSREKKESFPLTVTSAQKNPTAFYLCASSIIHRATYEQYFGPGTRLTVT.

J is TRBJ2-3 and V is TRBV9, with 9 bases matching TRBD2. Trimming removed 3 bases from V and 0 bases from J; junction bases left unmatched: 14. From germline, CDR1 is SGDLS and CDR2 YYNGEE. This CDR3 spans 19 amino acids. This chain's CDR3 is CASSARGVAGASSTDTQYF. Here the CDR3 DNA reads TGTGCCAGCAGCGCGCGGGGGGTAGCGGGAGCGAGCAGCACAGATACGCAGTATTTT.

This chain connects TRBV7-8 to TRBJ2-2, with D possibly matching TRBD1 (6 bases). This CDR3 contains 17 residues. V was pared by 2 bases and J by 3 bases, with 16 bases between. Germline V gene sequence: CDR1 SGHVS, CDR2 FQNEAQ. The CDR3, as DNA: TGTGCCAGCAGCTTAAGTCTGACAGGAAAATACACCGGGGAGCTGTTTTTT. It is translated as CASSLSLTGKYTGELFF.